The present T cell receptor beta chain was sequenced within a study of shared T cell receptors in the human thymus. The trim removed 4 bases at V and 3 bases at J, leaving 12 bases unmatched. From germline, CDR1 is SGHDN and CDR2 FVKESK. The CDR3 is 17 residues long. Measured with immunoSEQ multiplex PCR; TCRdb has only the in-frame clones, and not every one. This sample has about 710,000 clones, with about 90% found just once. The same data also contributed to another study, on human thymus T cells. In that study: Repertoires from thymus and blood appeared to show biased V and J gene usage. Thymic repertoires of unrelated individuals were reported in related research to overlap highly.

The sample taken for sequencing was thymocytes. The TCR comes from a boy in the first two years of life with a congenital heart defect. This chain joins TRBV14 and TRBJ1-1; the match to TRBD1 covers 9 bases. The CDR3, as DNA: TGTGCCAGCAGCCCGGAACACGAACAGGGGGCGGACACTGAAGCTTTCTTT. It yields the protein CASSPEHEQGADTEAFF.